This TCR beta chain is from a study of cytomegalovirus exposure and HLA in healthy donors (dated by TCRdb to the late 2010s). Turning to the overall study: In an earlier analysis of fewer than 750 of the donors, about 270 Gb of sequence data and 100 million or so unique TCR beta sequences from roughly 180 million T cells were reported. On average, 235,054 unique TCR beta nucleotide sequences were sequenced per donor among 350 to 400 genotyped donors of the cohort, with roughly 18% of those sequences being non-productive. HLA typing included class I and class II loci at four-digit resolution. A later analysis re-analyzed previously published TCR beta repertoires from 660 or so donors and added high-resolution HLA genotyping to study TCR occurrence patterns. The genetic ancestry cluster associated with self-reported Caucasian donors included 81% of the roughly 400 genotyped donors. An earlier analysis of 587 of the donors applied high-throughput TCR beta sequencing to assess whether each TCR beta V gene segment acted as functional or pseudogenic. Donor age, sex, ethnicity and CMV serostatus were compiled together with the repertoire data. High-throughput TCR immunosequencing, statistical association of individual TCRs with disease status, and machine learning were combined to predict cytomegalovirus infection status. The aim of the study was to test whether cataloging public T cell receptors could identify signatures of past pathogen exposure. The later analysis used no new phenotypic data to find candidate immune exposures, relying instead on TCR beta sequences and their occurrence across donors. Along with the roughly 610-subject first cohort, a separate validation cohort of 120 different subjects was used. A later genetic analysis used genome-wide SNP genotypes for about 60% of the 666 donors, treating that subset as a discovery cohort. All discovery cohort repertoires had been generated on a single sequencing platform. Typing coverage varied by locus: roughly 629-630 donors for A, B, C, DRB1 and DQB1; approximately 520 for DQA1; about 590 for DPA1; some 470 for DPB1. Around 320 gigabases of sequencing data and approximately 85 million unique TCR sequences were included in an early release covering about 700 HLA-typed donors. The T cell repertoires of 666 subjects were profiled by immunosequencing and related to cytomegalovirus serostatus. A handful of DR-DQ haplotypes were treated as single units for association and clustering because of strong linkage in the cohort. The paper as a whole reports these results and caveats: At a false discovery rate of 0.05, a later analysis linked some 17,000 TCR beta sequences to specific HLA alleles. The classifier was reported to diagnose cytomegalovirus status with high specificity and sensitivity in both the original cohort and the validation cohort. Strong co-occurrence of HLA alleles, especially DR and DQ, made assigning TCR associations to individual alleles difficult. The authors suggested that the approach could potentially be generalized to other disease states and immunological phenotypes. HLA typing was unavailable for some donors at each locus, so association tests used only the typed subset. In an earlier analysis of around 500 of the donors, most TCR beta V segments appeared in productive rearrangements about 87% or about 30% of the time, broadly matching IMGT annotations. A total of 164 TCR beta chains were listed by the study as associated with cytomegalovirus. According to a later analysis, TCR association rates differed among HLA loci, with DRB1 alleles showing the most associated TCRs and HLA-C alleles showing the fewest. Immune exposure information for the cohort was limited to CMV serostatus. A later analysis reported that several top co-occurrence clusters appeared linked to parvovirus B19, influenza, CMV and Epstein-Barr virus. The cohort was sequenced for TCR beta chains only, and without alpha or paired-chain data the features that could be detected were limited. An association between a missense DCLRE1C variant and V-gene and J-gene trimming of TCR beta chains was found in a later genetic analysis and replicated in an independent cohort. Some 15 rarely observed V segments, including chromosome 9 orphons, were excluded from the earlier analysis of about 600 of the donors because counts were too low. Most TCR sequences were observed very rarely across donors, whereas some public TCRs were present in many individuals. The 87-base-pair reads could not distinguish some IMGT-functional V segments, including TRBV6-2 and TRBV6-3, so those segments were excluded. A few of the identified cytomegalovirus-associated TCR beta chains were confirmed in vitro to be specific for cytomegalovirus antigens. A later analysis found that most CMV-associated TCR beta chains appeared HLA-restricted, with HLA associations seemingly driven largely by CMV exposure. The presence/absence analyses assumed that sequencing depth was roughly uniform across donors, and that assumption may not be true. In a later genetic analysis, fewer N-insertions in productive TCRs were reported among donors in an Asian-associated ancestry cluster than the roughly 710-donor mean. A further reported finding was that TCR beta sequences accurately predicted the HLA-A and HLA-B alleles for most subjects in the first cohort. A cluster of highly shared sequence variants was judged likely to represent a technical artifact of the sequencing pipeline. A later analysis found that HLA-associated TCR beta chains were more clonally expanded and had lower generation probabilities than equally common non-associated chains. Correlated functional status among segregating V segments might reflect linkage disequilibrium, but an unknown experimental factor could not be ruled out.

In total, roughly 670 healthy bone marrow donors made up the cohort. At the time of sampling, every cohort member was nominally healthy, though immune exposures that went unrecorded were likely present. The donor was CMV seropositive and was included in the group of approximately 310 seropositive cohort members. A peripheral blood sample was collected from each donor, and TCR beta sequencing was performed on peripheral blood mononuclear cells. Genomic DNA extraction from the blood cell samples was performed with the Qiagen DNeasy Blood Extraction Kit. In the case of this clone: This clone's antigen is unknown. Within one base of it there is no much larger clone, and no base qualities were kept.

The library was prepared using the immunoSEQ multiplex PCR assay. The multiplex PCR relied on a mix of 60 forward primers for TCR Vbeta segments and 13 reverse primers for TCR Jbeta segments. The CDR3 region of rearranged TCR beta genes was amplified from genomic DNA by a multiplex PCR assay. The Illumina HiSeq System was used to sequence the amplified TCR beta libraries as 87-base-pair reads. The study's processing was this. Across the roughly 670 repertoires, a later analysis counted tens of millions of unique TCR beta chains, around 10 million of which were shared by at least two donors. A nearest-neighbor algorithm error-corrected the raw reads and collapsed the reads into unique sequences, merging closely related sequences to remove PCR and sequencing errors. CDR3 sequences were aligned to IMGT reference sequences to assign V, D and J gene segments. For a sequence to be retained, a match of at least six nucleotides was required to both a V gene segment and a J gene segment. A rearrangement was called productive if the CDR3 had no stop codons and remained in frame with V and J, and every other rearrangement was called non-productive. CDR3 was defined according to IMGT convention as the region running from the second conserved V-encoded cysteine to the conserved J-encoded phenylalanine. The earlier analysis of approximately 500 of the donors excluded sequences that lacked an unambiguous match to a single V gene segment. In an earlier analysis of several hundred of the donors, V segments were called functional above 56.7% productive rearrangements and were called segregating when the between-donor standard deviation exceeded 5%. To diagnose cytomegalovirus status from the catalog of TCR beta chain sequences, a statistical classification framework was built. In a later analysis, TCR nucleotide sequences were compared against IMGT/GENE-DB human TR gene sequences so that V and J genes could be assigned. Using the TCRdist pipeline, a later analysis assigned CDR3 sequences along with most-parsimonious VDJ recombination scenarios. In a later analysis, each TCR beta chain was defined by its CDR3 amino acid sequence together with its V-gene family, and reads without a unique V-gene family were excluded. A later analysis removed 450 to 600 highly shared, low-generation-probability nucleotide sequences to deal with suspected cross-contamination and a sequencing artifact. For each public chain, a later analysis derived a clonal expansion index from normalized ranks of inferred template counts within each repertoire. In a later analysis, generation probabilities were computed with a VDJ recombination model fitted to out-of-frame rearrangements, and the resulting probabilities were checked against IGoR. Hypergeometric tests were used in a later analysis to score TCR-TCR, TCR-HLA and TCR-CMV co-occurrence, with a repertoire-size bias correction applied to the TCR pairs. To estimate false discovery rates, a later analysis permuted the HLA or CMV assignments 20 times. In a later analysis, co-occurring TCRs were grouped using DBSCAN, with TCRdist sequence similarity added in when clustering inside HLA-allele-positive subsets. For co-occurrence clustering, repertoires with fewer than 30,000 or more than 120,000 public chains were excluded, along with five repertoires with anomalous nucleotide sharing. As stored in TCRdb, this immuneACCESS dataset retains in-frame rearrangements with V and J assigned. A fraction of the clones does not appear; measured against another copy, unresolved V genes explain less than half of the discrepancy, and the remainder lacks a known reason. V and J calls plus clone size are reproduced from that table; the DNA served to infer D and trimming. This sample lists approximately 170,000 clones; roughly four fifths were detected once. In total, the top ten clones hold approximately 3.1% of the sample.

Trimming takes 2 bases from V and 0 bases from J, and the germline ends sit 12 bases apart. For CDR1 and CDR2, the germline V gene (reference sequence) lists SGHNT and YYREEE. Counted from cysteine to phenylalanine, this CDR3 has 16 amino acids. The retained sequence is limited to the CDR3, 48 bases, with the frame set at the first base. The rearrangement combines TRBV5-4 with TRBJ2-1; the D gene cannot be resolved reliably. Sequenced input: PBMCs. This receptor was obtained from a woman younger than 45 in good health and CMV-seropositive. The CDR3 reads CASSLQKLSSYNEQFF. Read as DNA, the sequence is TGTGCCAGCAGCTTACAGAAACTGAGCTCCTACAATGAGCAGTTCTTC.